A single sample is the source of the 13 T cell receptor beta chains below, sequenced in a study of a mutant IDH1 vaccine in newly diagnosed glioma. Method: immunoSEQ multiplex PCR; TCRdb's copy keeps in-frame clones and lacks some. The profile shows 30,000 to 40,000 clones, around 82% of them singletons. Time point denoted: baseline, week 1 (first vaccination visit). Treatment specified: pre-vaccination baseline after standard-of-care therapy. Material: PBMCs, obtained from a glioma patient treated with radiotherapy, temozolomide or both. These TCRs come from a man aged 40-55 years with glioma. Some clones in this sample may be carry-over from other donors' samples.

This chain links TRBV5-4 with TRBJ2-5, with a tentative D call TRBD2 (5 bases). Trimming left V 3 bases short and J 5 bases short, with 11 bases between. CDR3 length: 13 amino acids. Germline CDR1 reads SGHNT; CDR2 reads YYREEE (reference sequence). The CDR3 sequence is CASSSRDGETQYF. Here the CDR3 DNA reads TGTGCCAGCAGCTCGAGGGATGGGGAGACCCAGTACTTC.

This rearrangement joins TRBV19 to TRBJ2-5, with D uncertain. Germline V gene data show CDR1 as LNHDA and CDR2 as SQIVND (reference sequence). Trimming shortened V by 5 bases and J by 3 bases, and 10 bases separated the two germline ends. The CDR3 consists of 13 residues. The CDR3 is CASSRQQEETQYF. CDR3 DNA: TGTGCCAGTAGTCGGCAGCAGGAAGAGACCCAGTACTTC.

The gene calls are TRBV30 and TRBJ1-2; D unresolved. Germline assignment: CDR1 GTSNPN and CDR2 SVGIG (reference sequence). CDR3 length: 14 residues. Trimming shortened V by 0 bases and J by 13 bases, and 21 bases separated the two germline ends. The CDR3 loop is CAWSVPGGRSAATF. CDR3 bases: TGTGCCTGGAGTGTACCGGGCGGGCGATCGGCTGCCACCTTC.

The V call is TRBV6-5, the J call TRBJ1-1; weak D call: TRBD1 (5 bases). V dropped 6 bases and J dropped 3 bases, with 14 bases sitting between them. The germline gives CDR1 MNHEY, CDR2 SVGAGI. The CDR3 is 14 residues long. CDR3 protein: CASSGTGTYTEAFF. The CDR3 DNA is TGTGCCAGCAGCGGAACCGGGACGTACACTGAAGCTTTCTTT.

CDR3: CASKGQVNGEQFF. CDR3 bases: TGTGCCAGCAAGGGGCAGGTCAACGGTGAGCAGTTCTTC. This chain links TRBV2 with TRBJ2-1, with a weak D call TRBD1 (5 bases). The CDR3 length is 13 residues. V was shortened by 7 bases and J by 9 bases, with 16 bases between the two germline ends. Germline assignment: CDR1 SNHLY and CDR2 FYNNEI. The full variable domain, with the rest looked up from reference TRBV2 and TRBJ2-1, is EPEVTQTPSHQVTQMGQEVILRCVPISNHLYFYWYRQILGQKVEFLVSFYNNEISEKSEIFDDQFSVERPDGSNFTLKIRSTKLEDSAMYFCASKGQVNGEQFFGPGTRLTVL.

The CDR3: CASRSGTGDSPLHF. The CDR3 region has the DNA TGTGCCAGCAGATCAGGGACAGGGGACTCACCCCTCCACTTT. The rearrangement joins TRBV27 to TRBJ1-6; 10 nucleotides line up with TRBD1. This CDR3 comprises 14 residues. V lost 6 bases, J lost 10 bases, and 6 bases stayed unmatched. The V gene's germline CDR1 is MNHEY and CDR2 SMNVEV (reference sequence).

Only a few counts were recorded for this clone. The sample contains more than one DNA sequence encoding this CDR3. The genes are TRBV6-4 and TRBJ2-1, with 11 bases identical to TRBD2. The CDR3 has 15 residues. Germline-derived CDR1 and CDR2 are MRHNA and SNTAGT. The ends lost 0 bases at V and 6 bases at J; junction bases unmatched: 1. The CDR3: CASSDSSGGANEQFF. The CDR3 DNA reads TGTGCCAGCAGTGACTCTAGCGGGGGGGCCAATGAGCAGTTCTTC.

The V and J genes are TRBV5-1 and TRBJ1-6; D unresolved. The CDR3 has 13 amino acids. Germline lookup yields CDR1 SGHRS and CDR2 YFSETQ. The V and J ends lost 0 bases and 9 bases respectively, with 7 bases between them. CDR3 nucleotides: TGCGCCAGCAGCTTGGATGTTGCTTCACCCCTCCACTTT. Amino acids: CASSLDVASPLHF.

V is TRBV5-4 and J is TRBJ2-6; D call uncertain. Germline V CDR1 and CDR2: SGHNT, YYREEE (reference sequence). The V end was cut by 2 bases, the J end by 0 bases, with 3 bases between. The CDR3 sequence is 14 residues long. The CDR3 DNA reads as TGTGCCAGCAGCTTCCGCTCTGGGGCCAACGTCCTGACTTTC. Its translation is CASSFRSGANVLTF.

V gene TRBV6-1 combines with J gene TRBJ1-4, with 10 bases matching TRBD1. Germline-derived CDR1 and CDR2 are MNHNS and SASEGT. J lost 7 bases, V lost 1 base, and 3 bases had no gene match. The CDR3 consists of 15 residues. CDR3 bases: TGTGCCAGCAGTGAAGGGACAGGGGGTTTTGAAAAACTGTTTTTT. Translated, it gives CASSEGTGGFEKLFF.

The chain uses TRBV20-1 and TRBJ2-7; D gene unclear. CDR1 is DFQATT, CDR2 SNEGSKA, per germline (reference sequence). Between the trimmed V and J ends, which lost 7 bases and 4 bases, there was a span of 11 bases. The CDR3 covers 11 residues. The DNA of the CDR3 is TGCAGTGTTCCCATTAGATACGAGCAGTACTTC. Translated: CSVPIRYEQYF.

The CDR3 coding sequence is TGTGCCAGCTATCAAAACAGGAGAGGGCACACTGAAGCTTTCTTT. Residues: CASYQNRRGHTEAFF. This sequence joins TRBV6-6 and TRBJ1-1; D may be TRBD1 (5 bases). V was cut by 8 bases and J by 3 bases, with 19 bases left in between. The CDR3 is 15 amino acids. CDR1 and CDR2 (germline): MNHNY, SVGAGI (reference sequence).

The chain combines TRBV7-6 with TRBJ1-5, with 8 nucleotides matching TRBD1. Trimming removed 4 bases from V and 5 bases from J; junction bases left unmatched: 13. The CDR3 covers 17 residues. Germline CDR1 is SGHVS and CDR2 is FNYEAQ. The CDR3 loop is CASSSFRGPGVHQPQHF. In nucleotides, the CDR3 is TGTGCCAGCAGCTCCTTCAGGGGGCCCGGGGTCCATCAGCCCCAGCATTTT.